The 7 T cell receptor beta chains given below trace back to one sample, sequenced in a study of human T cells and chemical hapten exposure. This sample's time point: healthy volunteer bleed at 6 weeks. Whole blood that had not been fractionated was the source of extracted total RNA. TCRdb passed the RACE reads through MiXCR, listing each CDR3 protein once. Seen here are roughly 71,000 distinct CDR3 sequences, about 6% observed once, and the top ten hold roughly 3.5%. Sequencing was carried out using whole blood. These receptors were taken from a female donor in good health. Some clones in this sample may be carry-over from other donors' samples.

This chain uses TRBV4-3 with TRBJ2-6; no reliable D call. Germline V gene lookup returns CDR1 LGHNA and CDR2 YSLEER. There are 16 residues in the CDR3. V was trimmed by 1 base and J by 2 bases, leaving 9 bases between them. CDR3: CASSQVYGAGANVLTF. CDR3 nucleotide sequence: TGCGCCAGCAGCCAAGTATACGGTGCTGGGGCCAACGTCCTGACTTTC.

The chain joins TRBV19 to TRBJ1-2; the D gene is possibly TRBD1 (6 bases). Germline values: CDR1 LNHDA, CDR2 SQIVND (reference sequence). Deletions cut 5 bases from V and 5 bases from J, with 15 bases between. The CDR3 has 14 amino acids. The CDR3 DNA reads as TGTGCCAGTAGTGCTAAGGGGACAACTTATGGCTACACCTTC. This encodes CASSAKGTTYGYTF.

This clonotype was observed at least ten times. The J gene is TRBJ1-5, the V gene TRBV7-9, with D tentatively TRBD1 (5 bases). CDR1 SEHNR and CDR2 FQNEAQ come from the germline V gene (reference sequence). This CDR3 spans 14 amino acids. The germline V and J ends were trimmed by 8 bases and 4 bases, with 15 bases remaining between them. This CDR3 is CASGRDPKNQPQHF. CDR3 bases: TGTGCCAGCGGCCGGGACCCCAAGAATCAGCCCCAGCATTTT.

This clonotype was observed a few times. This chain links TRBV30 with TRBJ2-3, with 12 bases matching TRBD2. Trimming removed 7 bases from V and 3 bases from J; junction bases left unmatched: 5. This CDR3 spans 14 amino acids. Germline CDR1 and CDR2: GTSNPN and SVGIG (reference sequence). The CDR3 DNA is TGTGCCTTAAGACTAGCGGGAGCAACAGATACGCAGTATTTT. Translation: CALRLAGATDTQYF.

This clonotype was seen repeatedly, ten times or more. The chain recombines TRBV6-5 with TRBJ2-3; no reliable D call. The CDR3 runs 13 residues. The germline V gene has CDR1 MNHEY and CDR2 SVGAGI. Trimming stripped 9 bases from V and 3 bases from J, with 13 bases between. CDR3 protein: CARGKAETDTQYF. The DNA for the CDR3 is TGTGCCAGAGGAAAGGCGGAGACAGATACGCAGTATTTT.

This clonotype was observed many times. The chain links TRBV6-5 to TRBJ1-4; D might be TRBD1 (5 bases). Germline CDR1 and CDR2: MNHEY and SVGAGI. With 6 bases removed from V and 8 bases from J, the gap between germline ends came to 19 bases. The CDR3 is 15 amino acids. CDR3: CASRPSAGLREKLFF. The CDR3 DNA sequence: TGTGCCAGCAGACCCTCGGCGGGACTGCGGGAAAAACTGTTTTTT.

Turning to this clonotype: A much bigger clone sits one base away, suggesting this may be a read error. The chain couples TRBV5-1 to TRBJ1-2; tentative D call: TRBD1 (5 bases). Germline CDR1 is SGHRS and CDR2 is YFSETQ. The CDR3 totals 14 residues. The CDR3 nucleotides are TGCGCCAGCCGCCCCTCGCAGGGAGTCTATGGCTACGCCTTC. It translates to CASRPSQGVYGYAF.